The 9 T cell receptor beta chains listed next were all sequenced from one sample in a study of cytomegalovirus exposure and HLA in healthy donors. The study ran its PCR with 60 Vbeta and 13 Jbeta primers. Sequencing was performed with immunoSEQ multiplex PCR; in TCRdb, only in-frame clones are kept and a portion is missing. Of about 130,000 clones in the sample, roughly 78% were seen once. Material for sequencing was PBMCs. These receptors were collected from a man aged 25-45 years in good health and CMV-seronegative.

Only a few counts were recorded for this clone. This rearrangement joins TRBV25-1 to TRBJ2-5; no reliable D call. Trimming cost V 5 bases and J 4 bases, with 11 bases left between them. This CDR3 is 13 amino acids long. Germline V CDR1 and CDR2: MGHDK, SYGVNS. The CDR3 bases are TGTGCCAGCAGTCAAGGCGGCTTAGAGACCCAGTACTTC. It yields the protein CASSQGGLETQYF.

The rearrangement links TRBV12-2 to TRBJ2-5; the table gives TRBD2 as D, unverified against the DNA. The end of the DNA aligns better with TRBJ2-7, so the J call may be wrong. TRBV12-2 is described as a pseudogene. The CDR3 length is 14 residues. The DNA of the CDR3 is TGTGCAAGTCGCTCGGGACTAGCTTCCTACGAGCAGTACTTC. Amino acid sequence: CASRSGLASYEQYF.

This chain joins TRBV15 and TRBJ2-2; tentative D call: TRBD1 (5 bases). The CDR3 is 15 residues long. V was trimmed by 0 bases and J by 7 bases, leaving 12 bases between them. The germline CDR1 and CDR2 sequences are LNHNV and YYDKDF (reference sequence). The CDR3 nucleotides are TGTGCCACCAGCAGAGACTCAAGGGGCGTCGGGGAGCTGTTTTTT. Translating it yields CATSRDSRGVGELFF. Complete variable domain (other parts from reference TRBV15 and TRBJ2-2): DAMVIQNPRYQVTQFGKPVTLSCSQTLNHNVMYWYQQKSSQAPKLLFHYYDKDFNNEADTPDNFQSRRPNTSFCFLDIRSPGLGDTAMYLCATSRDSRGVGELFFGEGSRLTVL.

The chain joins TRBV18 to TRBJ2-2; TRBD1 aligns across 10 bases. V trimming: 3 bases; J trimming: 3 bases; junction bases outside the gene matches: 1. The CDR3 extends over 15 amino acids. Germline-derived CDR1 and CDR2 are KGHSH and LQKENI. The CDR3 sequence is CASSPGQGYTGELFF. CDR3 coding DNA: TGTGCCAGCTCACCGGGACAGGGGTACACCGGGGAGCTGTTTTTT.

The CDR3 DNA is TGCGCCAGCAGTGAGTATCTAGCGGGGGCCTCCTACGAGCAGTACTTC. Its translation: CASSEYLAGASYEQYF. This rearrangement joins TRBV10-1 to TRBJ2-7; TRBD2 matches 10 bases. The trim removed 1 base at V and 0 bases at J, leaving 3 bases unmatched. The germline V gene encodes CDR1 WNHNN and CDR2 SYGVQD (reference sequence). This CDR3 is built from 16 residues.

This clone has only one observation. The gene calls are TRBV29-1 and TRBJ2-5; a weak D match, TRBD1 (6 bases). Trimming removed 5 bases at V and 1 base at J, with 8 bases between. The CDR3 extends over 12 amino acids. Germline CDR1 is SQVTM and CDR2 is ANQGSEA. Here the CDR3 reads CSVQDSQETQYF. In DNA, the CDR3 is TGCAGCGTTCAGGACAGCCAAGAGACCCAGTACTTC.

The DNA for the CDR3 is TGTGCCAGCAGCCCCTTTGCGGGCCGACGGGCGTCACCCCTCCACTTT. It is translated as CASSPFAGRRASPLHF. This chain connects TRBV7-4 to TRBJ1-6, with no clear D. Germline values: CDR1 SGHVT, CDR2 SQSDAQ. The CDR3 loop spans 16 amino acids. Trimming removed 5 bases at V and 10 bases at J, with 21 bases between.

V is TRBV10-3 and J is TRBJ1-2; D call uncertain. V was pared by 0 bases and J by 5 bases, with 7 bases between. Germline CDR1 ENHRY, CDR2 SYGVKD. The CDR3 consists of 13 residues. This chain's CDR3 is CAISESGGYGYTF. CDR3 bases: TGTGCCATCAGTGAGTCGGGAGGATATGGCTACACCTTC.

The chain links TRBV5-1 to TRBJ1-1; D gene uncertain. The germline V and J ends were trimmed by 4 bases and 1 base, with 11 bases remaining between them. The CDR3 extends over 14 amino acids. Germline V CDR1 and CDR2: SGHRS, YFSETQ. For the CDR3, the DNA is TGCGCCAGCAGCGCCGGAGACGGGAACACTGAAGCTTTCTTT. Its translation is CASSAGDGNTEAFF.